This T cell receptor beta chain stems from a study of OX40 agonist ivuxolimab in advanced cancers. The CDR3 extends over 16 amino acids. Per the germline V gene, CDR1 is GTSNPN and CDR2 is SVGIG (reference sequence). The germline V and J ends were trimmed by 2 bases and 3 bases, with 17 bases remaining between them. Sequenced by immunoSEQ multiplex PCR; TCRdb stores in-frame clones only, minus some. The sample includes approximately 37,000 clones, 83% seen only once; the top ten take 20% to 25%. This clonotype originated in an adult with an advanced solid tumor such as melanoma, head and neck, liver or kidney cancer. The input for sequencing was CD4+ or CD8+ T cells sorted from blood, taken in a trial of the OX40 agonist ivuxolimab. The genes are TRBV30 and TRBJ2-1; D ambiguous. The CDR3 DNA reads TGTGCCTGGAGTCCCCCGGGCAGTTGGGGCTACAATGAGCAGTTCTTC. Translation: CAWSPPGSWGYNEQFF.